The sequence of this T cell receptor (beta chain) was determined in a study of cytomegalovirus exposure and HLA in healthy donors. Vbeta (60) and Jbeta (13) primers were used in the PCR. Only in-frame clones appear in the TCRdb table, and some are missing; sequencing was by immunoSEQ multiplex PCR. The sample lists 170,000 or so clones; 70% to 80% were seen once. Germline V gene sequence: CDR1 MNHNS, CDR2 SASEGT. This CDR3 comprises 14 residues. To note about this clone: The antigen remains undetermined.

Study-level results: The Asian-associated ancestry cluster reportedly had fewer N-insertions than the approximately 690-donor mean in a later analysis. Accurate prediction of most subjects' HLA-A and HLA-B alleles from TCR beta sequences was reported. A later analysis found common viral pathogens apparently linked to several of the most significant clusters.

Sequences were obtained from PBMCs. The receptor's source is a woman between 40 and 50 years old in good health and CMV-seronegative. This chain links TRBV6-1 with TRBJ2-5; unclear D gene. The J call may be mistaken, given a closer DNA end match to TRBJ2-7. In nucleotides, the CDR3 is TGTGCCAGCAGTGCAAACTCACCTCCATACGAGCAGTACTTC. Translation gives CASSANSPPYEQYF.